A few counts support the clone carrying this TCR beta chain. Methods used by the authors: Filtering was not the same, since immunoSEQ gave junction-only sequences without quality scores. The data were produced by immunoSEQ multiplex PCR, yet TCRdb's version contains in-frame clones alone and is incomplete. From that table come the V and J calls and clone size; the DNA was used to work out D and trimming. The data hold 110,000 or so clones, with around 68% observed a single time. The data stem from a study of shared clonotypes between healthy human individuals. CDR3 length equals 11 residues. The V gene's germline CDR1 is SEHNR and CDR2 FQNEAQ (reference sequence). Trimming shortened V by 6 bases and J by 1 base, and 4 bases separated the two germline ends.

The receptor comes from a woman aged 30 to 39 in good health. The chain has TRBV7-9 and TRBJ2-7, with D unresolved. Material for sequencing was memory CD8+ T cells sorted from blood. Subset given: CD45RO+ cells pooled with CCR7-negative TemRA cells. The CDR3 spells CASRGSYEQYF. Here the CDR3 DNA reads TGTGCCAGCAGGGGGTCCTACGAGCAGTACTTC.